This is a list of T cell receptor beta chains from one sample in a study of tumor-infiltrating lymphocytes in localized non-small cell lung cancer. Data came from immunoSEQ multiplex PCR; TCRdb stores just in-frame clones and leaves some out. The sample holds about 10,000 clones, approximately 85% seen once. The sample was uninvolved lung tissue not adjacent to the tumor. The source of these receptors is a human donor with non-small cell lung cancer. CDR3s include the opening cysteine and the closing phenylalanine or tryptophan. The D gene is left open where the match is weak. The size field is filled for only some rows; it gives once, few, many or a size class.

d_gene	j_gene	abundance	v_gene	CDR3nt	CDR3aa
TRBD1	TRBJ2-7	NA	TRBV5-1	TGCGCCAGCAGCTCGGACCCCGGGACAGGGGGCTCCGAGCAGTACTTC	CASSSDPGTGGSEQYF
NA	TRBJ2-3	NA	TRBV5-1	TGCGCCAGCAGCCCAAGGGGCAAGCAAAGCACAGATACGCAGTATTTT	CASSPRGKQSTDTQYF
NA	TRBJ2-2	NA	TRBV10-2	TGCGCCAGCAGTGAGGTTGGGGGCAGCGGGGAGCTGTTTTTT	CASSEVGGSGELFF
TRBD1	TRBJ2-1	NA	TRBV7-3	TGTGCCAGCAGCTCCCACCGGGACAGGGTCCACAATGAGCAGTTCTTC	CASSSHRDRVHNEQFF
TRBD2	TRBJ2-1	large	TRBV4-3	TGCGCCAGCAGCCAAGAGTTGGCGGGAGGCCCCTACAATGAGCAGTTCTTC	CASSQELAGGPYNEQFF
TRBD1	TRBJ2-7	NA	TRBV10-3	TGTGCCATCCGGGACAGCTCCTACGAGCAGTACTTC	CAIRDSSYEQYF
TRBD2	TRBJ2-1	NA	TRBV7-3	TGTGCCAGCAGCTTAACGTTGCTTTCAGCGGGAGGCTCCTACAATGAGCAGTTCTTC	CASSLTLLSAGGSYNEQFF
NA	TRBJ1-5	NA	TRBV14	TGTGCCAGCAGCCTCGGGGGGCAGCCCCAGCATTTT	CASSLGGQPQHF
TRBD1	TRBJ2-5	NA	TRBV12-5	TGTGCTAGTGGTTTGGGTACAGGGGGCGGGAAAGAGACCCAGTACTTC	CASGLGTGGGKETQYF
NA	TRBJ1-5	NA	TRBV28	TGTGCCAGCAGTTCCCACCAGGGGAATCAGCCCCAGCATTTT	CASSSHQGNQPQHF
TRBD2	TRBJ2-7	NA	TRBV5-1	TGCGCCAGCAGCTCCGGGACTAGCGGGGCCTACGAGCAGTACTTC	CASSSGTSGAYEQYF
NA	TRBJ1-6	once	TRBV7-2	TGTGCCAGTCGACAGGACTATAATTCACCCCTCCACTTT	CASRQDYNSPLHF
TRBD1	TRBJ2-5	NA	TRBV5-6	TGTGCCAGCAGCGTGTTTGGCCCCGGACAGGGGCGAGAGACCCAGTACTTC	CASSVFGPGQGRETQYF
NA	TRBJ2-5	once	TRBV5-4	TGTGCCAGCAGCTTGGCCTACAGCGAGACCCAGTACTTC	CASSLAYSETQYF
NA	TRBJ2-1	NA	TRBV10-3	TGTGCCATCAGTGATATCCTGGAGTTTAAGTACAATGAGCAGTTCTTC	CAISDILEFKYNEQFF
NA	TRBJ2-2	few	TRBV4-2	TGTGCCAGCAGCCAACTCAGGGGAGGAACCGTGTTCGCGAACACCGGGGAGCTGTTTTTT	CASSQLRGGTVFANTGELFF
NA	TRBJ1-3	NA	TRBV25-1	TGTGCCAGCAGTGAATGGTGGGGAAACACCATATATTTT	CASSEWWGNTIYF
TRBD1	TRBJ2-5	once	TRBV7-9	TGTGCCAGCAGCTCAGGGACAGGGTCTGAGACCCAGTACTTC	CASSSGTGSETQYF
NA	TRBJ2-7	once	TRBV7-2	TGTGCCAGCAGCTTAGATTTCGGCGAGCAGTACTTC	CASSLDFGEQYF
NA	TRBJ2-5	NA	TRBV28	TGTGCCAGCAGTTTTCAGGGCCGTGGGGAAGAGACCCAGTACTTC	CASSFQGRGEETQYF
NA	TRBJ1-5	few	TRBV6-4	TGTGCCAGCAGTCTGGAGGTCAATCAGCCCCAGCATTTT	CASSLEVNQPQHF
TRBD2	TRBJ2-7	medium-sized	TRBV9	TGTGCCAGCAGCGCGGATGCAGCGGGAGGGCCCCGCGAGCAGTACTTC	CASSADAAGGPREQYF
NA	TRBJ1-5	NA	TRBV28	TGTGCCAGCCGACAGGGCAATCAGCCCCAGCATTTT	CASRQGNQPQHF